Listed below are T cell receptor beta chains from one sample, sequenced in a study of CD8 T cells in ankylosing spondylitis. MiXCR, applied by TCRdb to the 5' RACE reads, yields one record per CDR3 protein. The data contain 35,000 to 50,000 distinct CDR3 sequences, 11% of them seen just once; the ten biggest clones take up roughly 1.5%. Sequencing input: blood, either unsorted or a sorted T cell fraction (not recorded which). These receptors came from a male donor with ankylosing spondylitis or in good health (not recorded which). Each CDR3 is given with its conserved first and last residue. D genes are given only for firm matches. Expanded clones are given a class, and other clones once, few, many or no size at all.

>TRBV6-5|NA|TRBJ1-1|many
CASNGLDTEAFF
TGTGCCAGCAACGGCTTGGACACTGAAGCTTTCTTT
>TRBV28|NA|TRBJ2-1|NA
CASGWSQAKKQFF
TGTGCCAGCGGGTGGTCGCAAGCGAAGAAGCAGTTCTTC
>TRBV5-1|TRBD1|TRBJ1-2|NA
CASSLGTGDFYGYTF
TGCGCCAGCAGCTTGGGGACAGGGGACTTCTATGGCTACACCTTC
>TRBV25-1|TRBD1|TRBJ1-2|many
CASNSDRGLHGYTF
TGTGCCAGCAACTCGGACAGGGGGCTCCATGGCTACACCTTC
>TRBV19|NA|TRBJ1-1|few
CASIPRGRGTEAFF
TGTGCCAGTATACCGAGGGGGAGAGGCACTGAAGCTTTCTTT
>TRBV5-8|NA|TRBJ2-3|medium-sized
CASSLDLNTQYF
TGTGCCAGCAGCTTAGACCTTAATACGCAGTATTTT
>TRBV20-1|NA|TRBJ2-3|many
CSARPQKRTDTQYF
TGCAGTGCCAGGCCCCAAAAGCGCACAGATACGCAGTATTTT
>TRBV21-1|NA|TRBJ2-2|few
CASGRQGETGELFF
TGTGCCAGCGGGCGACAGGGAGAGACCGGGGAGCTGTTTTTT
>TRBV28|NA|TRBJ2-3|few
CASSQIRHTQYF
TGTGCCAGCAGCCAAATAAGGCATACGCAGTATTTT
>TRBV12-3/TRBV12-4|NA|TRBJ2-1|many
CASSFRTTSNEQFF
TGTGCCAGCAGTTTTAGGACCACCTCGAATGAGCAGTTCTTC
>TRBV5-1|TRBD1|TRBJ1-1|many
CASRVGQATQAFF
TGCGCCAGCAGGGTCGGACAGGCCACCCAAGCTTTCTTT
>TRBV7-8|NA|TRBJ2-1|few
CASSYSSGFYEQFF
TGTGCCAGCAGCTACTCTTCAGGTTTTTATGAGCAGTTCTTC
>TRBV11-2|NA|TRBJ1-2|few
CASSRPLGNYGYTF
TGTGCCAGCAGCCGTCCCCTCGGAAACTATGGCTACACCTTC
>TRBV7-2|NA|TRBJ2-1|NA
CASSSSGLYNEQFF
TGTGCCAGCAGCTCAAGCGGGCTGTACAATGAGCAGTTCTTC
>TRBV20-1|TRBD2|TRBJ2-1|many
CSARPTSGDSYNEQFF
TGCAGTGCTAGACCTACTAGCGGGGACTCCTACAATGAGCAGTTCTTC
>TRBV25-1|TRBD1|TRBJ2-3|few
CASSPRGPTGAQTDTQYF
TGTGCCAGCAGCCCGAGGGGGCCGACAGGGGCGCAAACAGATACGCAGTATTTT
>TRBV5-1|NA|TRBJ2-5|many
CASSSGLVETQYF
TGCGCCAGCAGTTCCGGGCTGGTGGAGACCCAGTACTTC
>TRBV6-1|TRBD1|TRBJ2-7|NA
CASRAGTGLEEQYF
TGTGCCAGTCGAGCCGGGACAGGGCTAGAAGAGCAGTACTTC
>TRBV13|NA|TRBJ1-1|few
CASSLGPLNTEAFF
TGTGCCAGCAGCTTGGGACCGCTGAACACTGAAGCTTTCTTT
>TRBV30|NA|TRBJ2-3|NA
CAYTRARIGDTQYF
TGTGCCTACACTCGGGCGAGGATTGGAGATACGCAGTATTTT
>TRBV11-2|NA|TRBJ2-7|many
CASSPSGIPYEQYF
TGTGCCAGCAGCCCATCAGGGATACCCTACGAGCAGTACTTC
>TRBV20-1|NA|TRBJ2-3|many
CSANVRGATDTQYF
TGCAGTGCTAATGTACGGGGGGCCACAGATACGCAGTATTTT
>TRBV29-1|NA|TRBJ2-4|many
CSVEEEDIQYF
TGCAGCGTTGAAGAGGAAGACATTCAGTACTTC
>TRBV6-2/TRBV6-3|NA|TRBJ2-3|NA
CASSRLVKDTQYF
TGTGCCAGCAGTCGTCTAGTTAAGGATACGCAGTATTTT
>TRBV18|NA|TRBJ1-1|few
CASSPPNRQNTEAFF
TGTGCCAGCTCACCACCCAACCGACAGAACACTGAAGCTTTCTTT
>TRBV5-1|NA|TRBJ1-1|many
CASSRAGTVNYNTEAFF
TGCGCCAGCAGCCGGGCCGGGACCGTCAATTACAACACTGAAGCTTTCTTT
>TRBV20-1|TRBD2|TRBJ2-1|many
CSAFRSGGFNEQFF
TGCAGTGCCTTCCGAAGCGGGGGGTTTAATGAGCAGTTCTTC
>TRBV29-1|TRBD1|TRBJ1-1|NA
CSADRGTEAFF
TGCAGCGCAGACAGGGGCACTGAAGCTTTCTTT
>TRBV12-3/TRBV12-4|NA|TRBJ2-2|NA
CASSSQGNSGELFF
TGTGCCAGCAGTTCTCAGGGTAATTCGGGGGAGCTGTTTTTT
>TRBV5-1|NA|TRBJ2-5|many
CASSLMGRPQETQYF
TGCGCCAGCAGCTTGATGGGCAGGCCTCAAGAGACCCAGTACTTC
>TRBV2|TRBD1|TRBJ2-7|many
CATQGTGDYEQYF
TGTGCCACCCAGGGGACAGGGGACTACGAGCAGTACTTC
>TRBV5-1|TRBD1|TRBJ2-7|many
CASSAGQGAYEQYF
TGCGCCAGCAGCGCCGGACAGGGGGCTTACGAGCAGTACTTC
>TRBV5-1|NA|TRBJ2-7|few
CASSLSLGDYEQYF
TGCGCCAGCAGCTTGTCCCTGGGGGACTACGAGCAGTACTTC
>TRBV28|TRBD1|TRBJ1-2|few
CATRLSTGGLGGYTF
TGTGCCACCCGCTTAAGCACAGGGGGACTCGGTGGCTACACCTTC
>TRBV12-3/TRBV12-4|NA|TRBJ2-3|many
CASSGSGRADTQYF
TGTGCCAGCAGTGGGTCCGGCAGGGCAGATACGCAGTATTTT
>TRBV29-1|NA|TRBJ1-2|few
CSAQGKGFTDYGYTF
TGCAGCGCACAGGGAAAAGGATTTACTGACTATGGCTACACCTTC
>TRBV29-1|NA|TRBJ2-5|many
CSVEGDRRGRETQYF
TGCAGCGTCGAAGGAGACAGAAGGGGAAGAGAGACCCAGTACTTC
>TRBV5-1|NA|TRBJ1-5|many
CASARDSNQPQHF
TGCGCCAGCGCGAGGGATAGCAATCAGCCCCAGCATTTT
>TRBV2|NA|TRBJ2-7|NA
CASVGYEQYF
TGTGCCAGCGTCGGGTACGAGCAGTACTTC
>TRBV5-1|TRBD2|TRBJ2-1|few
CASSLGLAGPYNEQFF
TGCGCCAGCAGCTTGGGGCTAGCGGGGCCTTACAATGAGCAGTTCTTC
>TRBV16|NA|TRBJ1-4|NA
CASNQDRVKLFF
TGTGCCAGCAACCAAGATCGAGTAAAACTGTTTTTT
>TRBV12-3/TRBV12-4|NA|TRBJ1-1|NA
CASSLARPNTEAFF
TGTGCCAGCAGTTTAGCCCGACCGAACACTGAAGCTTTCTTT
>TRBV5-1|NA|TRBJ2-7|few
CASSFTTYEEQYF
TGCGCCAGCAGCTTTACAACGTACGAGGAGCAGTACTTC
>TRBV21-1|NA|TRBJ2-2|NA
CASSKEASGGASGELFF
TGTGCCAGCAGCAAAGAGGCTAGCGGGGGCGCCAGCGGGGAGCTGTTTTTT
>TRBV19|TRBD1|TRBJ1-1|NA
CAISQGVGTEAFF
TGTGCCATCTCACAGGGGGTCGGGACTGAAGCTTTCTTT
>TRBV5-6|TRBD1|TRBJ1-4|many
CASSLGQINEKLFF
TGTGCCAGCAGCCTGGGACAGATTAATGAAAAACTGTTTTTT
>TRBV2|NA|TRBJ1-4|few
CASSEFQRYEKLFF
TGTGCCAGCAGTGAGTTTCAGCGATATGAAAAACTGTTTTTT